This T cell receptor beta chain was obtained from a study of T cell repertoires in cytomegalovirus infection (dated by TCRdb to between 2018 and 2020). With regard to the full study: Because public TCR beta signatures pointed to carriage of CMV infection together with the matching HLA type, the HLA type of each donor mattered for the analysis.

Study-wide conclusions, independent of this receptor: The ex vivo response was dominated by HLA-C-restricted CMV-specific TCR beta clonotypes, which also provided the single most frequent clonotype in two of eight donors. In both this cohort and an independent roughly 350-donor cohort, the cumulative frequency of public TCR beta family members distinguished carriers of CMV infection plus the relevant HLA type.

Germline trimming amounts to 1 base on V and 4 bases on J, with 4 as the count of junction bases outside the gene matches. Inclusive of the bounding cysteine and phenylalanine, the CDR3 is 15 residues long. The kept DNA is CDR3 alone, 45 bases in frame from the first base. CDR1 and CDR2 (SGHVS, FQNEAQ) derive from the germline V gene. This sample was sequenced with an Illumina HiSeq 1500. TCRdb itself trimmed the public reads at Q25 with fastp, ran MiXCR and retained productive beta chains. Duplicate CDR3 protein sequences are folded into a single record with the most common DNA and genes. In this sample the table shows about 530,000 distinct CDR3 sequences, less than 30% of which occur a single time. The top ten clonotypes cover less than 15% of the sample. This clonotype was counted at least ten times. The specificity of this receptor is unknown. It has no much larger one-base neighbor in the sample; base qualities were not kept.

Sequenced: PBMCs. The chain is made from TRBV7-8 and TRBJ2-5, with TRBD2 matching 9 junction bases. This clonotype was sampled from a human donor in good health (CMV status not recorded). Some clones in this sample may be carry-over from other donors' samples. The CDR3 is CASSLEVAGVETQYF. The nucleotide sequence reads TGTGCCAGCAGCTTAGAGGTAGCGGGAGTAGAGACCCAGTACTTC.